This TCR beta chain comes out of a study of T cells in Graves' hyperthyroidism and ophthalmopathy. About the study: Peripheral blood collection took place at initial diagnosis, before any treatment.

Only a few counts were recorded for this clonotype. The CDR3 consists of 18 residues. Trimming removed 0 bases from V and 6 bases from J, with 27 bases in between. Germline CDR1 SQVTM, CDR2 ANQGSEA. Exclusion followed for patients with uncontrolled infection, other autoimmune disease, pregnancy or lactation. PBMCs were derived from about 10 ml fresh peripheral blood. The source material, RNA transcripts, was used to amplify TCR beta CDR3 regions. HTBI primers were used for first-round RT-PCR of the TCR CDR3. TCRdb processed the multiplex PCR reads anew with MiXCR; each CDR3 protein has one entry. The sample shows 600,000 to 800,000 distinct CDR3 sequences, roughly a third of them seen only once.

This TCR was sampled from a woman aged 40-49 years with Graves' hyperthyroidism. The chain joins TRBV29-1 to TRBJ2-7; perhaps TRBD1 as D (7 bases). Source material: blood. In DNA, the CDR3 is TGCAGCGTTGAAGAGCCGACGAGAGGGGGCTACTACGGGAGCGAGCAGTACTTC. Amino acids: CSVEEPTRGGYYGSEQYF.